What follows describes a single T cell receptor beta chain. This record belongs to a study of blood T cell repertoires in COVID-19. Background on the study: Whether acute or convalescent, the COVID-19 samples came from the United States, Italy and Spain.

Some clones are missing from TCRdb's copy, which holds only in-frame ones; the method was immunoSEQ multiplex PCR. The sample gives about 59,000 clones, around 85% of which show up once; about 17% is in the top ten. V was shortened by 5 bases and J by 0 bases, with 11 bases between the two germline ends. The germline V gene has CDR1 LNHDA and CDR2 SQIVND (reference sequence). The CDR3 consists of 14 residues. Sequencing was performed on peripheral blood. V is TRBV19 and J is TRBJ2-7, with TRBD1 as a possible D gene (6 bases). This clonotype was obtained from a human donor in a cohort sampled during active COVID-19. CDR3 in DNA: TGTGCCAGTAGTCGCAGGGGAAACTCCTACGAGCAGTACTTC. This codes for CASSRRGNSYEQYF.